These 24 T cell receptor beta chains originate from one sample sequenced in a study of T cell repertoires in ileal Crohn's disease. Time point specified: neoterminal ileum biopsy at postoperative endoscopy, about 6 months after surgery. Sequencing was performed with immunoSEQ multiplex PCR; in TCRdb, only in-frame clones are kept and a portion is missing. The sample lists about 62,000 clones; roughly 89% were seen once. The sample taken for sequencing was ileal tissue. These receptors were obtained from an adult with Crohn's disease.

The chain combines TRBV5-1 with TRBJ2-3; TRBD1 aligns across 8 bases. The CDR3 spans 13 residues. Trimming cost V 4 bases and J 10 bases; bases outside gene matches: 8. The germline V gene has CDR1 SGHRS and CDR2 YFSETQ. CDR3 residues: CASSRQDREAQYF. The CDR3 coding sequence is TGCGCCAGCAGCCGGCAGGACAGGGAGGCGCAGTATTTT.

The chain recombines TRBV7-2 with TRBJ2-3; 10 nucleotides align to TRBD2. The CDR3 runs 15 residues. The germline CDR1 and CDR2 sequences are SGHTA and FQGNSA. Trimming removed 5 bases from V and 2 bases from J; junction bases left unmatched: 4. CDR3 coding DNA: TGTGCCAGCAGCCTGGGACTAGCGTACACAGATACGCAGTATTTT. Amino acids: CASSLGLAYTDTQYF.

This sequence joins TRBV20-1 and TRBJ2-7; 7 bases are a match to TRBD2. The junction had 5 bases not matched to a gene; V was cut back by 6 bases and J by 6 bases. This CDR3 has 11 residues. Per germline, CDR1 DFQATT and CDR2 SNEGSKA (reference sequence). CDR3 in DNA: TGCAGTGCAACACTAGCGTTCGAGCAGTACTTC. As protein: CSATLAFEQYF.

This clone came up once. The chain carries TRBV27 and TRBJ2-3; 7 nucleotides align to TRBD2. CDR3 length: 20 residues. V trimming: 5 bases; J trimming: 2 bases; junction bases outside the gene matches: 22. Germline CDR1 and CDR2: MNHEY and SMNVEV (reference sequence). CDR3 DNA: TGTGCCAGCAGTCACCCATTGGGGGGGTTTCCTCCAAAGATCACAGATACGCAGTATTTT. Protein sequence: CASSHPLGGFPPKITDTQYF.

This chain links TRBV18 with TRBJ1-6; D is undetermined. The CDR3 runs 16 residues. Germline V gene sequence: CDR1 KGHSH, CDR2 LQKENI. Trimming removed 1 base from V and 5 bases from J, with 12 bases in between. The CDR3: CASSPLRAEDNSPLHF. CDR3 DNA: TGTGCCAGCTCACCACTGAGGGCCGAAGATAATTCACCCCTCCACTTT.

The V gene is TRBV4-3, the J gene TRBJ2-6; D not resolved. Germline CDR1 is LGHNA and CDR2 is YSLEER. V lost 5 bases, J lost 0 bases, and 26 bases lay in between. The CDR3 covers 21 residues. CDR3 bases: TGCGCCAGCAGCAAAGCTACCCCAATAAGCCCTAGGAGCTCTGGGGCCAACGTCCTGACTTTC. The encoded protein is CASSKATPISPRSSGANVLTF.

J is TRBJ2-3 and V is TRBV28; D is unclear. Germline-derived CDR1 and CDR2 are MDHEN and SYDVKM. This CDR3 is 14 amino acids long. V shed 3 bases and J shed 1 base, with 8 bases lying between them. Here the CDR3 reads CASSFGQRTDTQYF. The CDR3 DNA is TGTGCCAGCAGTTTTGGGCAGCGCACAGATACGCAGTATTTT.

The chain couples TRBV5-1 to TRBJ2-5; D is unresolved. Per the germline V gene, CDR1 is SGHRS and CDR2 is YFSETQ. The length of the CDR3 is 13 residues. V was pared by 0 bases and J by 4 bases, with 7 bases between. The CDR3 nucleotides read TGCGCCAGCAGCTTGGGGGCAGCAGAGACCCAGTACTTC. It codes for CASSLGAAETQYF. Looking up the rest from reference TRBV5-1 and TRBJ2-5 gives the full variable domain: KAGVTQTPRYLIKTRGQQVTLSCSPISGHRSVSWYQQTPGQGLQFLFEYFSETQRNKGNFPGRFSGRQFSNSRSEMNVSTLELGDSALYLCASSLGAAETQYFGPGTRLLVL.

The V and J genes are TRBV11-2 and TRBJ2-1; TRBD2 aligns across 8 bases. The V segment lost 8 bases and the J segment 8 bases; nucleotides outside the gene matches: 11. Per germline, CDR1 SGHAT and CDR2 FQNNGV. CDR3 length: 14 amino acids. The CDR3 is CASGDRGGRDEQFF. The DNA of the CDR3 is TGTGCCAGCGGCGATCGGGGGGGCCGGGATGAGCAGTTCTTC.

The chain uses TRBV27 and TRBJ1-1, with D tentatively TRBD1 (5 bases). The length of the CDR3 is 12 residues. Germline V CDR1 and CDR2: MNHEY, SMNVEV (reference sequence). With 3 bases removed from V and 8 bases from J, the gap between germline ends came to 10 bases. Here the CDR3 DNA reads TGTGCCAGCAGTTTGCGTCAGGGCGAAGCTTTCTTT. Protein: CASSLRQGEAFF.

The chain is built from TRBV5-1 and TRBJ2-1; D perhaps matches TRBD2 (7 bases). Trimming removed 5 bases at V and 7 bases at J, with 10 bases between. The CDR3 is made up of 12 amino acids. Germline assignment: CDR1 SGHRS and CDR2 YFSETQ. CDR3 sequence (DNA): TGCGCCAGCAGACAGGGAGGGAATGAGCAGTTCTTC. Protein product: CASRQGGNEQFF.

The V gene is TRBV7-9, the J gene TRBJ2-7; D not resolved. The V gene's germline CDR1 is SEHNR and CDR2 FQNEAQ (reference sequence). The CDR3 has 14 residues. V dropped 3 bases and J dropped 6 bases, with 15 bases sitting between them. The CDR3 nucleotides are TGTGCCAGCAGCTTCAGTCGGAGAGAAGGCGAGCAGTACTTC. It encodes CASSFSRREGEQYF.

This sequence joins TRBV5-6 and TRBJ1-3, with D perhaps TRBD1 (5 bases). The CDR3 extends over 15 amino acids. Germline V lookup: CDR1 SGHDT, CDR2 YYEEEE. V was clipped by 4 bases and J by 3 bases, with 14 bases between them. CDR3 coding DNA: TGTGCCAGCAGCCCCTCAGGGAACTTTGGAAACACCATATATTTT. Its protein product is CASSPSGNFGNTIYF.

CDR3 coding DNA: TGTGCCAGCAGCCCTCCGACAGGGGGTATGAACACTGAAGCTTTCTTT. It encodes CASSPPTGGMNTEAFF. V gene TRBV5-4 combines with J gene TRBJ1-1; the match to TRBD1 covers 9 bases. The CDR3 runs to 16 residues. Unmatched junction bases numbered 7, after V lost 4 bases and J lost 0 bases. The V gene's germline CDR1 is SGHNT and CDR2 YYREEE (reference sequence).

V is TRBV14 and J is TRBJ2-7; D is perhaps TRBD2 (5 bases). Germline V gene lookup returns CDR1 SGHDN and CDR2 FVKESK. V was clipped by 2 bases and J by 3 bases, with 5 bases between them. The CDR3 has 12 residues. The DNA of the CDR3 is TGTGCCAGCAGCCAAACTAGCTACGAGCAGTACTTC. This codes for CASSQTSYEQYF.

V and J are TRBV11-3 and TRBJ1-2; 7 positions agree with TRBD1. The trim removed 4 bases at V and 8 bases at J, leaving 4 bases unmatched. The germline V gene has CDR1 SGHNT and CDR2 YENEEA. The CDR3 covers 12 residues. The CDR3 DNA reads as TGTGCCAGCAGCTCCGCGGGACAGGGCTACACCTTC. Translation: CASSSAGQGYTF.

This clone has just a few counts. The chain joins TRBV5-1 to TRBJ1-2, with 9 nucleotides matching TRBD1. Losses at the gene ends were 4 bases for V and 7 bases for J; bases not matched to a gene: 14. The CDR3 contains 16 residues. Germline V gene sequence: CDR1 SGHRS, CDR2 YFSETQ. CDR3 nucleotide sequence: TGCGCCAGCAGCCCCGATGTGGGAGGGACAGGGTTTGGCTACACCTTC. It yields the protein CASSPDVGGTGFGYTF.

The chain combines TRBV19 with TRBJ1-1; maybe TRBD1 (6 bases). The CDR3 runs 12 residues. Between the trimmed V and J ends, which lost 6 bases and 5 bases, there was a span of 10 bases. The germline V gene has CDR1 LNHDA and CDR2 SQIVND (reference sequence). The CDR3 DNA reads as TGTGCCAGTAGCAGAAGGGGGACTGAAGCTTTCTTT. As protein: CASSRRGTEAFF.

V and J are TRBV19 and TRBJ2-2; the D gene is possibly TRBD2 (5 bases). V was trimmed by 9 bases and J by 0 bases, leaving 14 bases between them. Germline CDR1 is LNHDA and CDR2 is SQIVND (reference sequence). The CDR3 has 15 amino acids. In DNA form, the CDR3 reads TGTGCCAGCTCCCCCGGGGAAGCGAACACCGGGGAGCTGTTTTTT. Translation: CASSPGEANTGELFF.

The chain links TRBV5-1 to TRBJ2-3; 14 nucleotides align to TRBD2. This CDR3 is built from 15 residues. With V trimmed by 4 bases and J by 6 bases, 4 bases remained unmatched. Germline V lookup: CDR1 SGHRS, CDR2 YFSETQ. Written as DNA, the CDR3 is TGCGCCAGCAGCCACGGGACTAGCGGGAGTGATACGCAGTATTTT. Protein: CASSHGTSGSDTQYF.

The V and J genes are TRBV4-1 and TRBJ1-1, with 7 bases that match TRBD1. Trimming removed 4 bases from V and 0 bases from J; junction bases left unmatched: 5. The length of the CDR3 is 15 residues. Germline-derived CDR1 and CDR2 are MGHRA and YSYEKL. In DNA, the CDR3 is TGCGCCAGCAGCCTCACAGGGGCCTTGAACACTGAAGCTTTCTTT. This translates into CASSLTGALNTEAFF.

This sequence joins TRBV19 and TRBJ2-5, with D perhaps matching TRBD2 (6 bases). Trimming shortened V by 4 bases and J by 5 bases, and 17 bases separated the two germline ends. The CDR3 covers 15 residues. Per the germline V gene, CDR1 is LNHDA and CDR2 is SQIVND (reference sequence). CDR3 loop: CASSRSGLRRETQYF. CDR3 nucleotides: TGTGCCAGTAGTAGGAGCGGGCTTCGGAGGGAGACCCAGTACTTC. Complete variable domain (other parts from reference TRBV19 and TRBJ2-5): DGGITQSPKYLFRKEGQNVTLSCEQNLNHDAMYWYRQDPGQGLRLIYYSQIVNDFQKGDIAEGYSVSREKKESFPLTVTSAQKNPTAFYLCASSRSGLRRETQYFGPGTRLLVL.

The chain employs TRBV5-6 and TRBJ1-1; no firm D call. Germline V gene sequence: CDR1 SGHDT, CDR2 YYEEEE. CDR3 length: 13 amino acids. The germline V and J ends were trimmed by 1 base and 1 base, with 5 bases remaining between them. This CDR3 is CASSLRGNTEAFF. The CDR3 coding sequence is TGTGCCAGCAGCTTGAGAGGGAACACTGAAGCTTTCTTT.

This clone appeared once. V is TRBV5-4 and J is TRBJ1-2; 10 bases fit TRBD1. Germline V gene lookup returns CDR1 SGHNT and CDR2 YYREEE (reference sequence). V lost 6 bases, J lost 3 bases, and 5 bases stayed unmatched. The CDR3 is made up of 14 amino acids. DNA of the CDR3: TGTGCCAGCACCGCCGGGACAGGGGACTATGGCTACACCTTC. Its protein is CASTAGTGDYGYTF. The variable domain in full, with the rest retrieved from reference TRBV5-4 and TRBJ1-2, is ETGVTQSPTHLIKTRGQQVTLRCSSQSGHNTVSWYQQALGQGPQFIFQYYREEENGRGNFPPRFSGLQFPNYSSELNVNALELDDSALYLCASTAGTGDYGYTFGSGTRLTVV.